The 32 T cell receptor beta chains below all came from one sample that was sequenced in a study of metastatic and nonmetastatic thyroid tumors (dated by TCRdb to about 2020). The library was made by PCR. The listed sequencing device is Illumina HiSeq 4000. In-frame beta chains were kept once TCRdb had trimmed the public reads at Q25 with fastp and called clones with MiXCR. The sample includes 50,000 to 60,000 clones, with approximately 15% observed a single time. 2.5% to 3% of the sample is in the top ten clones. No patient had received any treatment before thyroid surgery. Sequencing was performed on blood. The receptors were gathered from a female donor with papillary thyroid cancer or a benign thyroid nodule (not recorded which). Some clones in this sample may be carry-over from other donors' samples.

This clone was counted only a few times. V and J are TRBV19 and TRBJ2-1; 10 bases are shared with TRBD2. Germline V gene data show CDR1 as LNHDA and CDR2 as SQIVND (reference sequence). The CDR3 loop spans 14 amino acids. V trimming: 3 bases; J trimming: 8 bases; junction bases outside the gene matches: 4. The CDR3 here is CASSMASGSHEQFF. The CDR3 DNA reads as TGTGCCAGTAGTATGGCTAGCGGGAGCCATGAGCAGTTCTTC.

The CDR3 protein is CSARYLGISWVYTF. Written as DNA, the CDR3 is TGCAGTGCTAGATATTTAGGTATTTCGTGGGTCTACACCTTC. The chain is built from TRBV20-1 and TRBJ1-2; D uncertain. The CDR3 length is 14 residues. V shed 2 bases and J shed 10 bases, with 20 bases lying between them. Germline CDR1 and CDR2: DFQATT and SNEGSKA (reference sequence).

This clone was counted ten times or more. The CDR3 DNA reads as TGTGCCAGCAGTTTATATGGCGGAGGCGCTGGAAACACCATATATTTT. It encodes CASSLYGGGAGNTIYF. The chain uses TRBV27 and TRBJ1-3, with D unclear. From germline, CDR1 is MNHEY and CDR2 SMNVEV (reference sequence). Between the trimmed V and J ends, which lost 1 base and 2 bases, there was a span of 12 bases. This CDR3 is built from 16 residues.

This clone was counted a few times. Given a much more abundant clone one base away, this may be a read error. The identical CDR3 is also encoded by other nucleotide sequences in the sample. CDR3 sequence reads: CASSRTPPGGTNEKLFF. The CDR3, as DNA: TGTGCCAGCAGCCGCACTCCCCCGGGGGGCACTAATGAAAAACTGTTTTTT. The chain couples TRBV7-9 to TRBJ1-4, with D maybe TRBD1 (6 bases). CDR1 SEHNR and CDR2 FQNEAQ come from the germline V gene (reference sequence). This CDR3 contains 17 residues. Trimming pared 5 bases from V and 2 bases from J, leaving 18 bases between.

A note on this clone: The junction departs from germline at one end; a sequencing error may be responsible. The CDR3 protein is CGAKFLAAYTQYF. CDR3 nucleotide sequence: TGCGGTGCGAAGTTCCTAGCAGCATATACGCAGTATTTT. V gene TRBV20-1 combines with J gene TRBJ2-3; perhaps TRBD2 as D (5 bases). This CDR3 is built from 13 residues. Per germline, CDR1 DFQATT and CDR2 SNEGSKA (reference sequence).

The V call is TRBV7-2, the J call TRBJ2-7; D is unclear. Trimming removed 3 bases at V and 3 bases at J, with 12 bases between. CDR1 is SGHTA, CDR2 FQGNSA, per germline. The CDR3 consists of 14 residues. CDR3 DNA: TGTGCCAGCAGCTTGGAAGGGATGATCTACGAGCAGTACTTC. Translating gives CASSLEGMIYEQYF.

This clone showed up many times. This chain links TRBV6-1 with TRBJ1-1; 9 bases align to TRBD1. The CDR3 is made up of 13 amino acids. Germline lookup yields CDR1 MNHNS and CDR2 SASEGT. V lost 7 bases, J lost 4 bases, and 4 bases stayed unmatched. CDR3 residues: CASTETGGTEAFF. The CDR3, as DNA: TGTGCCAGCACTGAGACAGGGGGCACTGAAGCTTTCTTT.

This clone was detected only a few times. V and J are TRBV7-8 and TRBJ1-2, with D uncertain. The ends were cut back, 7 bases at V and 4 bases at J, with 10 bases in the middle. This CDR3 region has 12 residues. Germline V lookup: CDR1 SGHVS, CDR2 FQNEAQ. CDR3 DNA sequence: TGTGCCAGCATCCAATACAGCTATGGCTACACCTTC. The encoded protein is CASIQYSYGYTF.

This clone was detected ten times or more. The V and J genes are TRBV7-9 and TRBJ1-1, with TRBD1 as a possible D gene (6 bases). V lost 3 bases, J lost 5 bases, and 10 bases lay in between. CDR1 and CDR2 (germline): SEHNR, FQNEAQ (reference sequence). CDR3 length equals 13 residues. CDR3 residues: CASSLNRETEAFF. CDR3 in DNA: TGTGCCAGCAGCTTGAACAGGGAGACTGAAGCTTTCTTT.

The J gene is TRBJ2-1, the V gene TRBV28, with 9 bases matching TRBD1. The CDR3 extends over 16 amino acids. In germline, CDR1 is MDHEN, CDR2 SYDVKM. The J segment lost 2 bases and the V segment lost 10 bases, leaving 12 bases of the junction unmatched. CDR3 region: CAITKYRGLTYNEQFF. The CDR3 region has the DNA TGTGCCATCACCAAGTACAGGGGGCTGACCTACAATGAGCAGTTCTTC.

This clone was seen ten or more times. The chain recombines TRBV7-9 with TRBJ1-2; D gene uncertain. The length of the CDR3 is 13 residues. Trimming left V 2 bases short and J 1 base short, with 5 bases between. Looked up from germline, CDR1 is SEHNR and CDR2 is FQNEAQ (reference sequence). The CDR3 reads CASSLQNNYGYTF. The CDR3 region has the DNA TGTGCCAGCAGCTTACAGAATAACTATGGCTACACCTTC. Variable domain in full (rest from reference TRBV7-9 and TRBJ1-2): DTGVSQNPRHKITKRGQNVTFRCDPISEHNRLYWYRQTLGQGPEFLTYFQNEAQLEKSRLLSDRFSAERPKGSFSTLEIQRTEQGDSAMYLCASSLQNNYGYTFGSGTRLTVV.

The chain recombines TRBV7-8 with TRBJ2-3, with 10 nucleotides matching TRBD2. With V trimmed by 6 bases and J by 4 bases, 4 bases remained unmatched. Germline assignment: CDR1 SGHVS and CDR2 FQNEAQ. The CDR3 contains 14 residues. The CDR3, as DNA: TGTGCCAGCAGACGAAGCGGGAGGGCAGATACGCAGTATTTT. Its protein product is CASRRSGRADTQYF.

The sample holds a few counts of this clone. This chain links TRBV12-3 or TRBV12-4 with TRBJ2-5; 7 bases line up with TRBD1. The CDR3 has 15 amino acids. Trimming cost V 4 bases and J 8 bases; bases outside gene matches: 13. The CDR3 reads CASSSPRDSVDTQYF. The CDR3 DNA reads as TGTGCCAGCAGTTCTCCCCGGGACAGTGTCGATACCCAGTACTTC.

This clone was recorded many times. CDR3 bases: TGTGCCGCCGCCGGGGATTTGTCCTACGAGCAGTACTTC. Translation: CAAAGDLSYEQYF. The chain employs TRBV28 and TRBJ2-7; tentative D call: TRBD2 (5 bases). CDR1 is MDHEN and CDR2 is SYDVKM in the germline V gene. CDR3 length: 13 amino acids. The V end was cut by 11 bases, the J end by 1 base, with 15 bases between. Using reference TRBV28 and TRBJ2-7 for the parts outside the CDR3, the full variable domain is DVKVTQSSRYLVKRTGEKVFLECVQDMDHENMFWYRQDPGLGLRLIYFSYDVKMKEKGDIPEGYSVSREKKERFSLILESASTNQTSMYLCAAAGDLSYEQYFGPGTRLTVT.

This clone was counted ten times or more. The chain recombines TRBV7-9 with TRBJ2-1; TRBD1 matches 7 bases. Germline values: CDR1 SEHNR, CDR2 FQNEAQ (reference sequence). The CDR3 spans 16 residues. J lost 5 bases, V lost 1 base, and 8 bases had no gene match. The CDR3 here is CASSLVGTGADNEQFF. The CDR3 DNA reads TGTGCCAGCAGCTTAGTGGGAACAGGGGCAGACAATGAGCAGTTCTTC. Looking up the rest from reference TRBV7-9 and TRBJ2-1 gives the full variable domain: DTGVSQNPRHKITKRGQNVTFRCDPISEHNRLYWYRQTLGQGPEFLTYFQNEAQLEKSRLLSDRFSAERPKGSFSTLEIQRTEQGDSAMYLCASSLVGTGADNEQFFGPGTRLTVL.

The rearrangement uses TRBV2 and TRBJ2-1; D call uncertain. Deletions cut 6 bases from V and 7 bases from J, with 22 bases between. Per the germline V gene, CDR1 is SNHLY and CDR2 is FYNNEI. There are 16 residues in the CDR3. The CDR3 DNA is TGTGCCAGCAGGGGTGCCCTAGTGGCTTCCTCTAATGAGCAGTTCTTC. Its translation is CASRGALVASSNEQFF.

This clone has at least ten counts. The gene calls are TRBV9 and TRBJ1-1; unclear D gene. V was trimmed by 0 bases and J by 1 base, leaving 10 bases between them. The CDR3 has 15 amino acids. Germline CDR1 and CDR2: SGDLS and YYNGEE. The CDR3 protein is CASSVGLLQNTEAFF. DNA of the CDR3: TGTGCCAGCAGCGTAGGGCTACTTCAGAACACTGAAGCTTTCTTT.

Comments on this clone: Possible read error: a much larger clone is one base away. The V call is TRBV20-1, the J call TRBJ2-5; the D call may be TRBD1 or TRBD2 (5 bases each). The CDR3 runs to 14 residues. Germline CDR1 and CDR2: DFQATT and SNEGSKA (reference sequence). Trimming shortened V by 6 bases and J by 8 bases, and 22 bases separated the two germline ends. The CDR3 DNA reads TGCAGTGCACCCCGCCGGGGCATCCCAGCAACCCAGTACTTC. It is translated as CSAPRRGIPATQYF.

This clone has ten or more counts. The chain links TRBV5-1 to TRBJ2-2; D is unclear. CDR1 and CDR2 (germline): SGHRS, YFSETQ. Trimming removed 1 base from V and 1 base from J, with 5 bases in between. The CDR3 extends over 14 amino acids. The CDR3 reads CASSLTLNTGELFF. DNA of the CDR3: TGCGCCAGCAGCTTGACGTTGAACACCGGGGAGCTGTTTTTT.

In regard to this clone: This may stem from a read error, because a much larger clone lies one nucleotide away. The chain links TRBV6-1 to TRBJ2-7; TRBD1 matches at 11 bases. The germline CDR1 and CDR2 sequences are MNHNS and SASEGT. After removal of 6 bases from V and 9 bases from J, the junction contained 13 bases not matched to a gene. The CDR3 loop spans 15 amino acids. CDR3 residues: CASSGPGQGGPWQYF. For the CDR3, the DNA is TGTGCCAGCAGCGGACCGGGACAGGGGGGCCCCTGGCAGTACTTC.

The genes are TRBV20-1 and TRBJ2-2; 11 bases align to TRBD1. The CDR3 sequence is 14 residues long. Germline V lookup: CDR1 DFQATT, CDR2 SNEGSKA (reference sequence). The J segment lost 7 bases and the V segment lost 6 bases, leaving 7 bases of the junction unmatched. The CDR3 loop is CSAKRTGGNGELFF. The CDR3 DNA sequence: TGCAGTGCCAAAAGGACAGGGGGCAACGGGGAGCTGTTTTTT.

There are a few counts of this clone. It may be a read error: a sequence one base away is much more abundant. V and J are TRBV10-3 and TRBJ2-1, with a possible D match to TRBD2 (5 bases). The germline CDR1 and CDR2 sequences are ENHRY and SYGVKD. The CDR3 totals 15 residues. V was pared by 2 bases and J by 8 bases, with 16 bases between. The CDR3 coding sequence is TGTGCCATCAGTGAGAGTAGCGTCCCAGAGGATGAGCAGTTCTTC. This translates into CAISESSVPEDEQFF.

The chain uses TRBV30 and TRBJ2-5; 10 bases agree with TRBD2. Germline V gene lookup returns CDR1 GTSNPN and CDR2 SVGIG (reference sequence). V trimming: 4 bases; J trimming: 4 bases; junction bases outside the gene matches: 6. The length of the CDR3 is 14 residues. CDR3 in amino acids: CAWTPLAGVETQYF. The CDR3 DNA reads TGTGCCTGGACCCCGCTAGCGGGAGTAGAGACCCAGTACTTC.

Many counts were recorded for this clone. J is TRBJ1-1 and V is TRBV20-1, with D unresolved. CDR3 length: 14 residues. V was shortened by 4 bases and J by 0 bases, with 12 bases between the two germline ends. Germline CDR1 DFQATT, CDR2 SNEGSKA (reference sequence). CDR3 amino acids: CSANDGVLNTEAFF. The CDR3 DNA reads TGCAGTGCTAACGACGGAGTACTGAACACTGAAGCTTTCTTT.

A remark on this clone: With a much larger clone just one base away, this may be a read error. This chain joins TRBV5-1 and TRBJ1-4, with D tentatively TRBD1 (6 bases). Germline V gene lookup returns CDR1 SGHRS and CDR2 YFSETQ. The CDR3 consists of 14 residues. CDR3 DNA sequence: TGCGCCAGCAGCACCAGGGGATCTAATGAAAAACTGCTTTTT. Its translation: CASSTRGSNEKLLF.

There are many counts of this clone. This chain links TRBV6-1 with TRBJ1-2, with 8 bases matching TRBD1. This CDR3 region has 15 residues. The germline gives CDR1 MNHNS, CDR2 SASEGT. The J segment lost 6 bases and the V segment lost 7 bases, leaving 13 bases of the junction unmatched. This CDR3 reads CASTKSRGPFDGYTF. The CDR3 bases are TGTGCCAGCACCAAATCCAGGGGGCCTTTCGATGGCTACACCTTC.

At least ten counts were recorded for this clone. V and J are TRBV3-1 and TRBJ1-1, with D perhaps matching TRBD1 (5 bases). This CDR3 is built from 13 residues. CDR1 is LGHDT and CDR2 is YNNKEL in the germline V gene (reference sequence). V dropped 4 bases and J dropped 3 bases, with 9 bases sitting between them. The CDR3 region is CASSLMGDTEAFF. The CDR3 nucleotides are TGTGCCAGCAGCCTAATGGGGGACACTGAAGCTTTCTTT.

This clone was observed many times. This sequence joins TRBV6-4 and TRBJ2-1; tentatively, D is TRBD1 (7 bases). This CDR3 has 17 residues. V lost 9 bases to trimming and J lost 8 bases, with 29 bases between them. Germline CDR1 is MRHNA and CDR2 is SNTAGT. CDR3 DNA: TGTGCCAGGAGTACAGGGGCCAGGAGGGCAAAGTGGGATGAGCAGTTCTTC. Its translation: CARSTGARRAKWDEQFF.

This clone has a count of ten or more. CDR3 sequence reads: CSARQTANTGELFF. CDR3 nucleotides: TGCAGTGCTAGGCAGACGGCGAACACCGGGGAGCTGTTTTTT. This chain links TRBV20-1 with TRBJ2-2; D call uncertain. Trimming took off 3 bases at V and 0 bases at J, with 8 bases between the two ends. Germline V gene data show CDR1 as DFQATT and CDR2 as SNEGSKA (reference sequence). The CDR3 spans 14 residues.

In its sample, this clone was seen many times. V gene TRBV30 combines with J gene TRBJ2-3; D ambiguous. Trimming removed 2 bases from V and 0 bases from J, with 12 bases in between. There are 15 residues in the CDR3. Germline values: CDR1 GTSNPN, CDR2 SVGIG (reference sequence). Here the CDR3 DNA reads TGTGCCTGGAGTTTCCTTAAGACTAGCACAGATACGCAGTATTTT. Amino acid sequence: CAWSFLKTSTDTQYF. The full variable domain, rest sourced from reference TRBV30 and TRBJ2-3, is SQTIHQWPATLVQPVGSPLSLECTVEGTSNPNLYWYRQAAGRGLQLLFYSVGIGQISSEVPQNLSASRPQDRQFILSSKKLLLSDSGFYLCAWSFLKTSTDTQYFGPGTRLTVL.

The chain joins TRBV20-1 to TRBJ2-1; D not resolved. Germline CDR1 and CDR2: DFQATT and SNEGSKA (reference sequence). Trimming took off 3 bases at V and 5 bases at J, with 14 bases between the two ends. The CDR3 extends over 14 amino acids. The CDR3 DNA is TGCAGTGCTAGCTGGGGTGGATGTCACAATGAGCAGTTCTTC. It encodes CSASWGGCHNEQFF.

V gene TRBV28 combines with J gene TRBJ2-1; D unresolved. This CDR3 is 11 amino acids long. Germline CDR1 and CDR2: MDHEN and SYDVKM. Trimming pared 4 bases from V and 8 bases from J, leaving 6 bases between. The CDR3 DNA follows: TGTGCCAGCAGTTATTCCGATGAGCAGTTCTTC. Translated: CASSYSDEQFF.